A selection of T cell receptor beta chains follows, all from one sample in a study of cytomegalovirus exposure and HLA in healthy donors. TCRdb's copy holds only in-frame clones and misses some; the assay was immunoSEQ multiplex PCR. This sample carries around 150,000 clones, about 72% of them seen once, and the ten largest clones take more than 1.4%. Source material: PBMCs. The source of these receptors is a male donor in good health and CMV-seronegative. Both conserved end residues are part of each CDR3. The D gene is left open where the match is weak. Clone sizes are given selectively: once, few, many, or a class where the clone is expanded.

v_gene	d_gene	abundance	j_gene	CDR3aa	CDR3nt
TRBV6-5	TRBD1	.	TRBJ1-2	CASSKDRGGGYTF	TGTGCCAGCAGCAAAGACAGGGGGGGAGGCTACACCTTC
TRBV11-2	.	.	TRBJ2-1	CASSLSGTYGEQFF	TGTGCCAGCAGCTTGAGTGGGACTTACGGTGAGCAGTTCTTC
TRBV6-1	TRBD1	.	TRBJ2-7	CASKQGPYEQYF	TGTGCCAGCAAACAGGGGCCCTACGAGCAGTACTTC
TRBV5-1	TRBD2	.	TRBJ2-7	CASSLGTGLAGPEQYF	TGCGCCAGCAGCTTAGGAACCGGACTAGCGGGTCCCGAGCAGTACTTC
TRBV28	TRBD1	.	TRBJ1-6	CASRSTGVASPLHF	TGTGCCAGCAGGTCGACAGGGGTTGCTTCACCCCTCCACTTT
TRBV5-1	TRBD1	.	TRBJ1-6	CASSTGQGGNSPLHF	TGCGCCAGCAGCACGGGACAGGGTGGTAATTCACCCCTCCACTTT
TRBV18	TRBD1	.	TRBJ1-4	CASSLTPHGTGREKLFF	TGTGCCAGCTCACTTACACCACACGGGACAGGTCGTGAAAAACTGTTTTTT
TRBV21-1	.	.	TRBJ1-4	CASSKKGTATNEKLFF	TGTGCCAGCAGCAAAAAGGGGACAGCAACTAATGAAAAACTGTTTTTT
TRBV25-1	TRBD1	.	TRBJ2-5	CATGDRVEETQYF	TGTGCCACCGGGGACAGGGTCGAGGAGACCCAGTACTTC
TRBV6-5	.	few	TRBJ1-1	CASRYTGRAEAFF	TGTGCCAGCAGGTATACAGGACGCGCTGAAGCTTTCTTT
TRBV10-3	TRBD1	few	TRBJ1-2	CAISESGQLSYGYTF	TGTGCCATCAGTGAGTCGGGACAGTTGAGCTATGGCTACACCTTC
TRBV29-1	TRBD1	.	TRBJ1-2	CSVEEGQGLYGYTF	TGCAGCGTTGAAGAGGGACAGGGCCTCTATGGCTACACCTTC
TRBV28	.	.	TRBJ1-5	CASRVRARQPQHF	TGTGCCAGCAGAGTCAGGGCGCGGCAGCCCCAGCATTTT
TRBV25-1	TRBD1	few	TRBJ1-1	CASRGGTGMGTEAFF	TGTGCCAGCAGGGGCGGGACAGGGATGGGAACTGAAGCTTTCTTT
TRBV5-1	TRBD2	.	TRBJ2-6	CASAPGLAGDGANVLTF	TGCGCCAGCGCTCCGGGACTAGCGGGGGACGGGGCCAACGTCCTGACTTTC
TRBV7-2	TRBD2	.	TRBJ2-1	CASSFGGGGAEEQFF	TGTGCCAGCAGCTTTGGGGGCGGGGGGGCCGAAGAGCAGTTCTTC
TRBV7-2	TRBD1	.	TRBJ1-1	CASRGQGAQAEAFF	TGTGCCAGCAGGGGACAGGGGGCGCAGGCTGAAGCTTTCTTT
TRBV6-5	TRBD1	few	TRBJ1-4	CASSRGVNEKLFF	TGTGCCAGCAGCAGGGGGGTTAATGAAAAACTGTTTTTT
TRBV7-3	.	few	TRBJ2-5	CASSPRVGGFETQYF	TGTGCCAGCAGCCCCCGGGTAGGGGGTTTTGAGACCCAGTACTTC
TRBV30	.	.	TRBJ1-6	CAWSAGGNSPLHF	TGTGCCTGGAGCGCGGGGGGGAATTCACCCCTCCACTTT
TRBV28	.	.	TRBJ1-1	CASSFSSWLTEAFF	TGTGCCAGCAGTTTTTCCTCCTGGCTCACTGAAGCTTTCTTT
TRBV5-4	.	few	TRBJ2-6	CASSLVTSDSGANVLTF	TGTGCCAGCAGCTTGGTAACCAGCGACTCTGGGGCCAACGTCCTGACTTTC
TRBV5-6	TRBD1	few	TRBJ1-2	CASSHRGQNYGYTF	TGTGCCAGCTCACACAGGGGGCAGAATTATGGCTACACCTTC
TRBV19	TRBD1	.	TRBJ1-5	CASSGTGGGNQPQHF	TGTGCCAGTAGCGGGACAGGGGGCGGCAATCAGCCCCAGCATTTT
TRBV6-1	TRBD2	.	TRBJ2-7	CASLLAASGRVEQYF	TGTGCCTCCCTCTTAGCGGCTAGCGGGAGGGTTGAGCAGTACTTC
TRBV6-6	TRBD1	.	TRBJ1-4	CASRPGQTDEKLFF	TGTGCCAGCAGGCCGGGACAGACCGATGAAAAACTGTTTTTT
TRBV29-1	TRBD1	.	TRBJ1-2	CSVDQGGNYGYTF	TGCAGCGTTGATCAGGGGGGAAACTATGGCTACACCTTC
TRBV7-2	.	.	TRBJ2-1	CASSLAVAGEQFF	TGTGCCAGCAGCTTAGCGGTGGCAGGTGAGCAGTTCTTC
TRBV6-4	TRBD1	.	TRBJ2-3	CASSDGQGADTQYF	TGTGCCAGCAGTGACGGACAGGGGGCAGATACGCAGTATTTT
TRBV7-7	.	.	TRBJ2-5	CASSLDGGTGETQYF	TGTGCCAGCAGCTTAGACGGGGGTACGGGAGAGACCCAGTACTTC
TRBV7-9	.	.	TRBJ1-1	CASSAGVGNTEAFF	TGTGCCAGCAGCGCGGGTGTGGGGAACACTGAAGCTTTCTTT
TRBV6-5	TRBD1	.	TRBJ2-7	CATRRDRSVYEQYF	TGTGCCACCCGCAGGGACAGGAGCGTCTACGAGCAGTACTTC
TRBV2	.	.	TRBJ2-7	CASSVNRKAGEQYF	TGTGCCAGCAGTGTCAACAGGAAAGCCGGCGAGCAGTACTTC
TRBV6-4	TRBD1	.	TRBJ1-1	CASSVTGANTEAFF	TGTGCCAGCAGTGTGACAGGGGCAAACACTGAAGCTTTCTTT
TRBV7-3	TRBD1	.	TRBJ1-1	CASSSGQALRDTEAFF	TGTGCCAGCAGCTCGGGACAGGCCCTACGAGACACTGAAGCTTTCTTT
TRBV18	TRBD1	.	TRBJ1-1	CASSQQTRQGGTEAFF	TGTGCCAGCTCACAACAAACTCGACAGGGAGGCACTGAAGCTTTCTTT
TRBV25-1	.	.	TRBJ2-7	CASSEAVATYEQYF	TGTGCCAGCAGTGAAGCCGTCGCGACCTACGAGCAGTACTTC
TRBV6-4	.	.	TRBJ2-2	CASSDSSATGELFF	TGTGCCAGCAGTGACTCGAGTGCCACCGGGGAGCTGTTTTTT
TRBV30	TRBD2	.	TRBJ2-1	CAWSASGGLYNEQFF	TGTGCCTGGAGCGCTAGCGGGGGGCTTTACAATGAGCAGTTCTTC
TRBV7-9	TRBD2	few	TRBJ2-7	CASSPGRVGDREQYF	TGTGCCAGCAGCCCAGGGAGGGTCGGTGATCGCGAGCAGTACTTC
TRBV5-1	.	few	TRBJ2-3	CATPGPDTQYF	TGCGCCACTCCAGGCCCAGATACGCAGTATTTT
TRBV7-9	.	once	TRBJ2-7	CASSLGGVSSYEQYF	TGTGCCAGCAGCTTAGGCGGGGTTAGCTCCTACGAGCAGTACTTC
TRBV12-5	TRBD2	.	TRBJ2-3	CASGSGLADPDTQYF	TGTGCTAGTGGAAGTGGACTAGCGGACCCAGATACGCAGTATTTT
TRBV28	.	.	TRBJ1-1	CATSINSEAFF	TGTGCCACCAGCATAAATAGTGAAGCTTTCTTT
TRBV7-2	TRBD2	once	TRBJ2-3	CASSPRSSGVGDTQYF	TGTGCCAGCAGCCCTCGGAGTAGCGGGGTCGGGGATACGCAGTATTTT
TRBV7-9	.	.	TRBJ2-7	CASSLGGGGLSYEQYF	TGTGCCAGCAGCCTAGGTGGTGGAGGGCTCTCCTACGAGCAGTACTTC
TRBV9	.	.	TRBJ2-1	CASSGDPSSYNEQFF	TGTGCCAGCAGCGGAGATCCAAGCTCCTACAATGAGCAGTTCTTC
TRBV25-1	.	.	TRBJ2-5	CASSEWQSYQETQYF	TGTGCCAGCAGTGAATGGCAATCGTACCAAGAGACCCAGTACTTC